The subject of this entry is one TCR beta chain. It may be a read error: a sequence one base away is much more abundant. Amplification targeted TCR beta CDR3 regions from RNA transcripts. During a first-round RT-PCR of the TCR CDR3, the HTBI primer set was used. MiXCR was run by TCRdb on the multiplex PCR reads, yielding one entry per CDR3 protein. Of roughly 330,000 distinct CDR3 sequences in the sample, 16% were seen once. This sample stems from a study of T cells in Graves' hyperthyroidism and ophthalmopathy. Those patients with uncontrolled infection, other autoimmune disease, pregnancy or lactation were excluded. CDR3 length: 16 residues. Germline V CDR1 and CDR2: PRHDT, FYEKMQ (reference sequence).

The receptor was derived from a man aged 30 to 45 with Graves' hyperthyroidism. The specimen was blood. V and J are TRBV13 and TRBJ2-2; D is perhaps TRBD2 (5 bases). CDR3 sequence: CASSWTGGENTRELFF. CDR3 sequence (DNA): TGTGCCAGCAGCTGGACTGGCGGAGAGAACACCCGGGAGCTGTTTTTT.